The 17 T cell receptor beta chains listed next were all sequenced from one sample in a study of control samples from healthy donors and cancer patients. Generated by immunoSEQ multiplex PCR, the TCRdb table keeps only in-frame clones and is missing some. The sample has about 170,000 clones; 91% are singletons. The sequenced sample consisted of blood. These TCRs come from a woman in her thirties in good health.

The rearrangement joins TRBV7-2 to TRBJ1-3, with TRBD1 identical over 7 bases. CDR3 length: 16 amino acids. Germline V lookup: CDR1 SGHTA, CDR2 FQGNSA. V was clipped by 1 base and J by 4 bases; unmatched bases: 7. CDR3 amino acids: CASSLDLGTAGNTIYF. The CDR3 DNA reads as TGTGCCAGCAGCTTAGATTTGGGGACAGCCGGAAACACCATATATTTT. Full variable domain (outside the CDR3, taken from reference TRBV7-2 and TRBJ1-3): GAGVSQSPSNKVTEKGKDVELRCDPISGHTALYWYRQSLGQGLEFLIYFQGNSAPDKSGLPSDRFSAERTGGSVSTLTIQRTQQEDSAVYLCASSLDLGTAGNTIYFGEGSWLTVV.

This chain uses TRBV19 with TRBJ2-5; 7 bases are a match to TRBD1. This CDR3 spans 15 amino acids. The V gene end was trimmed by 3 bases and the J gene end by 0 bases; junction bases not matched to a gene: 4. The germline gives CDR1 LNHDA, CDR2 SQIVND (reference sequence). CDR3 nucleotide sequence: TGTGCCAGTAGTATGGGACAGACGTACCAAGAGACCCAGTACTTC. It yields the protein CASSMGQTYQETQYF.

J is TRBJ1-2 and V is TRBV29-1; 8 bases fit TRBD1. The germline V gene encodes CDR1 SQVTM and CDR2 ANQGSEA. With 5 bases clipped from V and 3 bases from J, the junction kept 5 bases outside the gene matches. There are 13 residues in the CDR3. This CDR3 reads CSVHGQGDYGYTF. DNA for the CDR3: TGCAGCGTTCATGGACAGGGCGACTATGGCTACACCTTC.

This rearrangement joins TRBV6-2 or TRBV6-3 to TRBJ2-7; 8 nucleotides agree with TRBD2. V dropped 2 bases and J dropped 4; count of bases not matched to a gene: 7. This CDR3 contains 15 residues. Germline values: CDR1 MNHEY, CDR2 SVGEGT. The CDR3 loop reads CASSYEGSGSYEQYF. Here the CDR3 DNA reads TGTGCCAGCAGTTACGAGGGGAGCGGGAGTTACGAGCAGTACTTC.

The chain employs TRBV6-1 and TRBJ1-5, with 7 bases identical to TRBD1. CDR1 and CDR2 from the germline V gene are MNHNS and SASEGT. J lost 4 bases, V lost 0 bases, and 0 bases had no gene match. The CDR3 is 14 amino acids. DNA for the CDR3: TGTGCCAGCAGTGAAGCGACAGGGAATCAGCCCCAGCATTTT. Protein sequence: CASSEATGNQPQHF.

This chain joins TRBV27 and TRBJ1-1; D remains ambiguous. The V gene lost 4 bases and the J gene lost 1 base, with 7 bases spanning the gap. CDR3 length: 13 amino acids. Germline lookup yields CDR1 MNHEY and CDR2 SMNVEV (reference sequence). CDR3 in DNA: TGTGCCAGCAGTTACAGTCGGAACACTGAAGCTTTCTTT. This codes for CASSYSRNTEAFF.

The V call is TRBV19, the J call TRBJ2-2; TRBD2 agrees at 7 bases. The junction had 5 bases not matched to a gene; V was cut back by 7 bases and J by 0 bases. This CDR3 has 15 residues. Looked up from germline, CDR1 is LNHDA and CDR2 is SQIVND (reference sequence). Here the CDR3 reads CASKASGANTGELFF. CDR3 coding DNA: TGTGCCAGTAAGGCGAGCGGGGCGAACACCGGGGAGCTGTTTTTT.

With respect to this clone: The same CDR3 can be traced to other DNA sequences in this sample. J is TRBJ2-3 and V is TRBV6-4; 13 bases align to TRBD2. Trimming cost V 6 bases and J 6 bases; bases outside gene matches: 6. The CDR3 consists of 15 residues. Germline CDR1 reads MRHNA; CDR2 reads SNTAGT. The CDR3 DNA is TGTGCCAGCAGCCCACTAGCGGGGGGGCCGGATACGCAGTATTTT. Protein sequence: CASSPLAGGPDTQYF.

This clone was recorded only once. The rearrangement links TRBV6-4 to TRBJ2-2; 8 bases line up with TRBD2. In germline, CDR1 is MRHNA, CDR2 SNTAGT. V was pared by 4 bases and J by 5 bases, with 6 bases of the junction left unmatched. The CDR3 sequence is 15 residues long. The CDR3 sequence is CASSVGGGLTGELFF. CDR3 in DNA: TGTGCCAGCAGTGTCGGCGGGGGGCTGACCGGGGAGCTGTTTTTT.

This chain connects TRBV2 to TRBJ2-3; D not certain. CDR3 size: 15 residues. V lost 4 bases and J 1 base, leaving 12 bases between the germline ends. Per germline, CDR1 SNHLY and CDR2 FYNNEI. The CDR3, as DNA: TGTGCCAGCAGTGCTCTGCGGAGTCGCACAGATACGCAGTATTTT. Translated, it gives CASSALRSRTDTQYF. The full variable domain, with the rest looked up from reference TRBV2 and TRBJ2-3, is EPEVTQTPSHQVTQMGQEVILRCVPISNHLYFYWYRQILGQKVEFLVSFYNNEISEKSEIFDDQFSVERPDGSNFTLKIRSTKLEDSAMYFCASSALRSRTDTQYFGPGTRLTVL.

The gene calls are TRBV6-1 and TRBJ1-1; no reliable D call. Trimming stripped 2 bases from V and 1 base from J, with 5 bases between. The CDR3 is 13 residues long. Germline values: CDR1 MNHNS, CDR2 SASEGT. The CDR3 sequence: CASSEWGNTEAFF. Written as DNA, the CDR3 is TGTGCCAGCAGTGAATGGGGGAACACTGAAGCTTTCTTT.

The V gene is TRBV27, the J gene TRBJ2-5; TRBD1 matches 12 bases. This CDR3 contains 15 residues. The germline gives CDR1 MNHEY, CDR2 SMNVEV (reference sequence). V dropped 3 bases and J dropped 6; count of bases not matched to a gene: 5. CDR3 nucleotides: TGTGCCAGCAGTTTCGGGGACAGGGGGCTGAAGACCCAGTACTTC. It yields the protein CASSFGDRGLKTQYF.

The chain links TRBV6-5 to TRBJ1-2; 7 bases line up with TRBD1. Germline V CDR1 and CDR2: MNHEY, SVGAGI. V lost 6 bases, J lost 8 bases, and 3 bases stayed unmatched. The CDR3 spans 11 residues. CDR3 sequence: CASSRGQGYTF. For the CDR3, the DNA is TGTGCCAGCAGCCGGGGACAGGGCTACACCTTC.

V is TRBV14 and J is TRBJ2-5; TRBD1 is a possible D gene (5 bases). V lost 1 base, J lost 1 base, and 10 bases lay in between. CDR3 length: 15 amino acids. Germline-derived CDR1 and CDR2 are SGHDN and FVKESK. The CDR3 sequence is CASSQVWGSQETQYF. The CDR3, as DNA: TGTGCCAGCAGCCAAGTGTGGGGCAGCCAAGAGACCCAGTACTTC.

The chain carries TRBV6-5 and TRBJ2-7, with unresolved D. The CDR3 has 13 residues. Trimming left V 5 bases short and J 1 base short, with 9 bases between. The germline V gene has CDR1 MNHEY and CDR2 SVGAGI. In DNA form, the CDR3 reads TGTGCCAGCAGTAGGACGGATTCCTACGAGCAGTACTTC. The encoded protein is CASSRTDSYEQYF.

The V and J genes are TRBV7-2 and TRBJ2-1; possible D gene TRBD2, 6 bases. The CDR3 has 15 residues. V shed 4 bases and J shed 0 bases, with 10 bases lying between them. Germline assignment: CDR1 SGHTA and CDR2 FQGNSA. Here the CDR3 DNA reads TGTGCCAGCAGCTCCGCGGGACCCTCCTACAATGAGCAGTTCTTC. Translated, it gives CASSSAGPSYNEQFF.

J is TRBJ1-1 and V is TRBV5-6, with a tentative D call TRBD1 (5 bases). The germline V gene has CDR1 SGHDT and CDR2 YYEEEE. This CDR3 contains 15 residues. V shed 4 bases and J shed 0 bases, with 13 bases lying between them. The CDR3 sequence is CASSLRTPMNTEAFF. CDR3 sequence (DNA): TGTGCCAGCAGCCTCCGGACACCAATGAACACTGAAGCTTTCTTT. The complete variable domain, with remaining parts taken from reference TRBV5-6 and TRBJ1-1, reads DAGVTQSPTHLIKTRGQQVTLRCSPKSGHDTVSWYQQALGQGPQFIFQYYEEEERQRGNFPDRFSGHQFPNYSSELNVNALLLGDSALYLCASSLRTPMNTEAFFGQGTRLTVV.